Listed here are 30 T cell receptor beta chains from one sample, sequenced in a study of CD8 T cells in ankylosing spondylitis. Via MiXCR, TCRdb re-called the 5' RACE reads, giving one row per CDR3 protein. The repertoire holds about 39,000 distinct CDR3 sequences, with around 3% as singletons. Sequencing used blood, either unsorted or a sorted T cell fraction (not recorded which). The receptors stem from a male donor with ankylosing spondylitis or in good health (not recorded which).

This clonotype has a count of ten or more. The V and J genes are TRBV9 and TRBJ2-1; 12 bases align to TRBD1. Germline assignment: CDR1 SGDLS and CDR2 YYNGEE. The V gene end was trimmed by 1 base and the J gene end by 5 bases; junction bases not matched to a gene: 7. CDR3 length: 17 residues. CDR3 sequence: CASSVRPGTGGNNEQFF. CDR3 nucleotides: TGTGCCAGCAGCGTACGTCCCGGGACAGGGGGCAACAATGAGCAGTTCTTC.

This clonotype has a count of ten or more. The rearrangement uses TRBV9 and TRBJ2-2, with D maybe TRBD2 (6 bases). V lost 5 bases and J lost 4, with 12 bases in between. The V gene's germline CDR1 is SGDLS and CDR2 YYNGEE. The CDR3 is made up of 14 amino acids. CDR3 bases: TGTGCCAGCAGAGTAACAGCGGGCACCGGGGAGCTGTTTTTT. It codes for CASRVTAGTGELFF.

This clonotype was observed many times. This sequence joins TRBV9 and TRBJ2-3, with TRBD2 as a possible D gene (6 bases). V was cut by 0 bases and J by 8 bases, with 16 bases left in between. The CDR3 runs 15 residues. In germline, CDR1 is SGDLS, CDR2 YYNGEE. CDR3 amino acids: CASSVEGLNHATQYF. In nucleotides, the CDR3 is TGTGCCAGCAGCGTAGAGGGACTTAACCACGCTACGCAGTATTTT. Filled out from reference TRBV9 and TRBJ2-3, the complete variable domain reads DSGVTQTPKHLITATGQRVTLRCSPRSGDLSVYWYQQSLDQGLQFLIQYYNGEERAKGNILERFSAQQFPDLHSELNLSSLELGDSALYFCASSVEGLNHATQYFGPGTRLTVL.

This clonotype was observed many times. The V call is TRBV9, the J call TRBJ2-2; 8 nucleotides align to TRBD2. Trimming cost V 6 bases and J 5 bases; bases outside gene matches: 6. Germline V gives CDR1 SGDLS, CDR2 YYNGEE. This CDR3 comprises 14 residues. This chain's CDR3 is CASTGGRGTGELFF. The CDR3 DNA follows: TGTGCCAGCACGGGGGGGAGAGGGACCGGGGAGCTGTTTTTT.

This clonotype was detected ten times or more. This chain uses TRBV9 with TRBJ1-5; D not certain. Germline values: CDR1 SGDLS, CDR2 YYNGEE. CDR3 length: 12 amino acids. Deletions cut 0 bases from V and 5 bases from J, with 3 bases between. The CDR3 bases are TGTGCCAGCAGCGTAGGGGATCAGCCCCAGCATTTT. Its translation: CASSVGDQPQHF.

This clonotype was counted many times. V is TRBV9 and J is TRBJ2-5; 11 bases match TRBD1. Germline V gives CDR1 SGDLS, CDR2 YYNGEE. The CDR3 loop spans 17 amino acids. V shed 0 bases and J 5 bases; nucleotides not matched to a gene: 9. The DNA for the CDR3 is TGTGCCAGCAGCGTAGGGGTGACAGGGACAGGGGGGGAGACCCAGTACTTC. Translated: CASSVGVTGTGGETQYF.

This clonotype was seen at least ten times. This chain links TRBV9 with TRBJ2-3; D unclear. V was clipped by 0 bases and J by 4 bases, with 3 bases between them. Looked up from germline, CDR1 is SGDLS and CDR2 is YYNGEE. The CDR3 runs to 12 residues. The CDR3 coding sequence is TGTGCCAGCAGCGTAGTAGCAGATACGCAGTATTTT. Translated, it gives CASSVVADTQYF.

This clonotype was observed many times. The chain is built from TRBV9 and TRBJ2-2, with D maybe TRBD2 (5 bases). CDR1 is SGDLS, CDR2 YYNGEE, per germline. V lost 0 bases, J lost 4 bases, and 10 bases lay in between. This CDR3 is 15 amino acids long. In DNA form, the CDR3 reads TGTGCCAGCAGCGTAGTCGAGCGGCCCACCGGGGAGCTGTTTTTT. Residues: CASSVVERPTGELFF.

This clonotype was found many times. The rearrangement joins TRBV9 to TRBJ1-5, with D tentatively TRBD1 (5 bases). The germline V and J ends were trimmed by 0 bases and 5 bases, with 9 bases remaining between them. Per the germline V gene, CDR1 is SGDLS and CDR2 is YYNGEE. The CDR3 loop spans 14 amino acids. The CDR3 DNA is TGTGCCAGCAGCGTAGAACAGGAGGATCAGCCCCAGCATTTT. It is translated as CASSVEQEDQPQHF.

The table lists this clonotype with many counts. The rearrangement links TRBV9 to TRBJ1-2, with 7 bases that match TRBD1. Germline V gives CDR1 SGDLS, CDR2 YYNGEE. CDR3 length equals 13 residues. Trimming cost V 4 bases and J 5 bases; bases outside gene matches: 5. CDR3 nucleotide sequence: TGTGCCAGCAGCCCCACAGGGGTTTATGGCTACACCTTC. This gives the protein CASSPTGVYGYTF.

The table lists this clonotype with many counts. The CDR3 DNA sequence: TGTGCCAGCAGCGTCCGCGACAGGGTGTACAATGAGCAGTTCTTC. Protein sequence: CASSVRDRVYNEQFF. The chain is built from TRBV9 and TRBJ2-1; 7 bases map to TRBD1. This CDR3 is 15 amino acids long. Trimming cost V 2 bases and J 4 bases; bases outside gene matches: 6. Looked up from germline, CDR1 is SGDLS and CDR2 is YYNGEE.

This clonotype came up many times. This sequence joins TRBV9 and TRBJ2-2; 8 bases are a match to TRBD2. V trimming: 3 bases; J trimming: 6 bases; junction bases outside the gene matches: 4. The V gene's germline CDR1 is SGDLS and CDR2 YYNGEE. The CDR3 extends over 14 amino acids. The CDR3 DNA reads TGTGCCAGCAGCGCCGGACTAGCCCCCGGGGAGCTGTTTTTT. Translated, it gives CASSAGLAPGELFF.

This clonotype was counted many times. This chain connects TRBV9 to TRBJ2-2; either TRBD1 or TRBD2 may supply D (5 bases each). CDR3 length: 16 residues. V was cut by 3 bases and J by 2 bases, with 14 bases left in between. Germline values: CDR1 SGDLS, CDR2 YYNGEE. The CDR3 DNA is TGTGCCAGCAGCGCCCTAGACGGGGCCAACACCGGGGAGCTGTTTTTT. It translates to CASSALDGANTGELFF.

This clonotype was seen only a few times. The chain links TRBV9 to TRBJ2-5, with 7 bases lining up with TRBD2. J was trimmed by 5 bases and V by 4 bases; bases with no gene match: 8. CDR3 length equals 14 residues. Germline V gives CDR1 SGDLS, CDR2 YYNGEE. CDR3 nucleotides: TGTGCCAGCAGCTCCGGGACTACTCTTGAGACCCAGTACTTC. Translating it yields CASSSGTTLETQYF.

In this sample, this clonotype turned up a few times. The chain uses TRBV9 and TRBJ2-3; 7 bases map to TRBD2. The germline V gene has CDR1 SGDLS and CDR2 YYNGEE. V dropped 0 bases and J dropped 0; count of bases not matched to a gene: 4. This CDR3 contains 16 residues. The CDR3 is CASSVGLADSTDTQYF. In DNA form, the CDR3 reads TGTGCCAGCAGCGTAGGGCTAGCGGATAGCACAGATACGCAGTATTTT.

This clonotype was counted a few times. V gene TRBV21-1 combines with J gene TRBJ2-1; TRBD2 reflects the table's D call only, with no check against the DNA. TRBV21-1 is a pseudogene. This CDR3 spans 17 amino acids. In DNA, the CDR3 is TGTGCCAGCAGCAAAGCGACTAGCGGGATTATGTACAATGAGCAGTTCTTC. Translated: CASSKATSGIMYNEQFF.

This clonotype was seen at least ten times. The chain combines TRBV9 with TRBJ1-4; 9 nucleotides line up with TRBD1. The V segment lost 6 bases and the J segment 7 bases; nucleotides outside the gene matches: 10. CDR1 is SGDLS and CDR2 is YYNGEE in the germline V gene. The CDR3 length is 15 residues. The CDR3 protein is CASKVGDRDTEKLFF. CDR3 nucleotide sequence: TGTGCCAGCAAGGTCGGGGACAGGGATACTGAAAAACTGTTTTTT.

This clonotype was counted ten times or more. The chain has TRBV9 and TRBJ2-5; D is uncertain. V lost 0 bases to trimming and J lost 1 base, with 7 bases between them. In germline, CDR1 is SGDLS, CDR2 YYNGEE. This CDR3 has 14 amino acids. CDR3 sequence: CASSVGGFQETQYF. The CDR3 bases are TGTGCCAGCAGCGTAGGTGGCTTCCAAGAGACCCAGTACTTC.

The DNA of the CDR3 is TGTGCCGGAGTCGAGCAGTACGTC. Residues: CAGVEQYV. The chain combines TRBV11-2 with TRBJ2-7; D unresolved. Germline V gene lookup returns CDR1 SGHAT and CDR2 FQNNGV. The V end was cut by 11 bases, the J end by 6 bases, with 5 bases between. The CDR3 sequence is 8 residues long.

This clonotype was observed at least ten times. This chain links TRBV9 with TRBJ2-5, with 7 nucleotides matching TRBD2. The CDR3 length is 15 residues. The germline gives CDR1 SGDLS, CDR2 YYNGEE. With 4 bases clipped from V and 1 base from J, the junction kept 7 bases outside the gene matches. CDR3 DNA sequence: TGTGCCAGCAGCCCTCAAGCGGGACCCCAAGAGACCCAGTACTTC. Translation gives CASSPQAGPQETQYF.

This clonotype was seen many times. The rearrangement joins TRBV9 to TRBJ2-5, with 9 positions matching TRBD1. V was pared by 7 bases and J by 5 bases, with 12 bases of the junction left unmatched. Per germline, CDR1 SGDLS and CDR2 YYNGEE. The CDR3 has 15 residues. The CDR3 reads CASGTGTGREETQYF. The CDR3 DNA reads as TGTGCCAGCGGAACCGGGACAGGGAGGGAGGAGACCCAGTACTTC.

This clonotype was recorded many times. The gene calls are TRBV9 and TRBJ1-1; D remains ambiguous. Trimming left V 7 bases short and J 2 bases short, with 12 bases between. The germline V gene encodes CDR1 SGDLS and CDR2 YYNGEE. The CDR3 covers 13 residues. Here the CDR3 DNA reads TGTGCCAGCGGGTTCCGGGATAACACTGAAGCTTTCTTT. Protein product: CASGFRDNTEAFF.

This clonotype was observed many times. The gene calls are TRBV6-4 and TRBJ1-1, with D perhaps TRBD1 (5 bases). Deletions cut 3 bases from V and 9 bases from J, with 8 bases between. Looked up from germline, CDR1 is MRHNA and CDR2 is SNTAGT. CDR3 size: 11 residues. The CDR3 DNA sequence: TGTGCCAGCAGTGATGAGGGACAAGCTTTCTTT. This encodes CASSDEGQAFF.

This clonotype showed up many times. The chain uses TRBV9 and TRBJ2-6; perhaps D is TRBD1 or TRBD2 (6 bases each). The V end lost 4 bases, the J end lost 5 bases, and 13 bases lay between the germline ends. This CDR3 has 15 residues. Germline V gene data show CDR1 as SGDLS and CDR2 as YYNGEE. CDR3 sequence (DNA): TGTGCCAGCAGCATAGGGGGGTCGTGGGCCAACGTCCTGACTTTC. The encoded protein is CASSIGGSWANVLTF.

This clonotype showed up just a few times. The chain carries TRBV9 and TRBJ2-5; 13 bases fit TRBD2. Germline V gene sequence: CDR1 SGDLS, CDR2 YYNGEE. Trimming at V came to 4 bases and at J to 4 bases, leaving 7 bases not matched to a gene. The CDR3 consists of 16 residues. This chain's CDR3 is CASSSPGLAGAETQYF. CDR3 nucleotides: TGTGCCAGCAGCTCCCCCGGACTAGCGGGGGCAGAGACCCAGTACTTC.

This clonotype was picked up many times. V is TRBV9 and J is TRBJ2-1; tentatively, D is TRBD2 (6 bases). Germline V gene sequence: CDR1 SGDLS, CDR2 YYNGEE. V was trimmed by 4 bases and J by 9 bases, leaving 11 bases between them. CDR3 length equals 12 residues. The CDR3 protein is CASSQAGIEQFF. The CDR3 nucleotides read TGTGCCAGCAGCCAGGCGGGGATTGAGCAGTTCTTC.

This clonotype was seen many times. The chain links TRBV9 to TRBJ1-1; tentative D call: TRBD1 (6 bases). The CDR3 is made up of 14 amino acids. Germline V gene lookup returns CDR1 SGDLS and CDR2 YYNGEE. The ends were cut back, 4 bases at V and 1 base at J, with 11 bases in the middle. CDR3 loop: CASSPGARNTEAFF. CDR3 nucleotide sequence: TGTGCCAGCAGCCCGGGGGCTCGGAACACTGAAGCTTTCTTT.

This clonotype was seen repeatedly, ten times or more. The chain joins TRBV5-4 to TRBJ1-6; D perhaps matches TRBD1 (5 bases). The CDR3 consists of 11 residues. CDR1 and CDR2 (germline): SGHNT, YYREEE (reference sequence). The V gene lost 2 bases and the J gene lost 17 bases, with 11 bases spanning the gap. The CDR3 loop reads CASSFPGGIHF. The CDR3, as DNA: TGTGCCAGCAGCTTTCCCGGGGGGATCCACTTT.

A remark on this clonotype: Just one base apart from a much larger clone, this may be a read error. This chain links TRBV9 with TRBJ2-5, with D unresolved. V was shortened by 1 base and J by 1 base, with 11 bases between the two germline ends. Germline loops: CDR1 SGDLS, CDR2 YYNGEE. The CDR3 has 15 amino acids. CDR3 DNA: TGTGCCAGCAGCGTATCCAAGGGCCCCCAAGAGACCCAGTACTTC. It translates to CASSVSKGPQETQYF.

This clonotype turned up a few times. This rearrangement joins TRBV9 to TRBJ2-1, with D uncertain. V was cut by 0 bases and J by 9 bases, with 19 bases left in between. Looked up from germline, CDR1 is SGDLS and CDR2 is YYNGEE. The CDR3 consists of 16 residues. CDR3 nucleotide sequence: TGTGCCAGCAGCGTAGATGCGGACGTCCGTGTCGGTGAGCAGTTCTTC. The encoded protein is CASSVDADVRVGEQFF.